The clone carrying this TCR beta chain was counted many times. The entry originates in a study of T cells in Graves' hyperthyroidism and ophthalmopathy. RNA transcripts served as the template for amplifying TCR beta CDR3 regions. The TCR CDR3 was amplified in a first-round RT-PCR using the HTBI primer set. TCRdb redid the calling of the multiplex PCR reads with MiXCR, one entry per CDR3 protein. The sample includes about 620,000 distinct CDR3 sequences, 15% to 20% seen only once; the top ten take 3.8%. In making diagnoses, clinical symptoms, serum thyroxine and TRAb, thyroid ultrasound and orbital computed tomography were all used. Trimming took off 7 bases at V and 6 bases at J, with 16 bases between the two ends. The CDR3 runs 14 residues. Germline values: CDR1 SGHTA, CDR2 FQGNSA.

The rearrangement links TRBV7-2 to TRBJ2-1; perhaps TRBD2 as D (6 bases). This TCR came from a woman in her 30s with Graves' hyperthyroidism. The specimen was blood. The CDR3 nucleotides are TGTGCCAGCACCTCAATGGGGGGAGTCAATGAGCAGTTCTTC. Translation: CASTSMGGVNEQFF.